The T cell receptor beta chain described here comes from a study of shared clonotypes between healthy human individuals (TCRdb year 2020). Concerning the study at large: A couple of women and a few men aged 18 to 49 years were included in the cohort. To increase sequencing depth and limit assay-specific biases, different laboratories used diverse techniques to prepare libraries and sequence TCR repertoires. Between about 0.9 and 9 billion PBMCs per donor were obtained by leukapheresis. Per donor, three plates each were used for CD4 naive and CD4 memory, two for CD8 naive, and one for CD8 memory. Blood TCR repertoires of roughly five healthy adults were deeply sequenced to estimate repertoire size and the extent of clonotype sharing between individuals.

The donors were healthy, HIV-negative adults who had no recently reported acute infections or vaccinations. Only Caucasian adults living in Nashville, Tennessee, USA were represented among the donors. CD4+ T cells were enriched by magnetic negative selection, after which naive cells were positively selected on CD45RA and the negative fraction was taken as the memory subset. Blood was collected by leukapheresis, and PBMCs were isolated by Ficoll-Histopaque density gradient centrifugation and then cryopreserved in liquid nitrogen vapor phase. Analytical flow cytometry was used to check the purity and quantity of each magnetically sorted T cell population. Each sorted fraction had its genomic DNA isolated and then quantified by UV absorbance on a Nanodrop 2000c. Study-wide conclusions, independent of this receptor: Rarefaction of sorted-subset datasets indicated incomplete sequencing despite the large sequencing depth. About 4.5% of naive CD4, 3.5% of naive CD8, approximately 2.2% of memory CD4, and 0.4% of memory CD8 clonotypes were shared across several donors. Larger estimated clonotype richness was generally found for naive subsets than for memory subsets. Because the study included only a small number of donors, the genetic and exposure-history diversity represented was limited. Pairwise subsampling led to the expectation that sequencing depth would affect the degree of clonotype sharing among donors. Sampling was restricted to blood, and TCR repertoires in tissue are likely to differ from TCR repertoires in blood. Clonotypes shared by all four sorted-subset donors showed higher generation probabilities than non-shared clonotypes.

Using the deep immunoSEQ assay, multiplex PCR amplified TCR CDR3 regions from genomic DNA. Extracted genomic DNA from each cell subset was spread evenly across all wells of several immunoSEQ 96-well plates, with each plate serving as a replicate. For sorted subsets, about 200 ng genomic DNA, equal to 25,000 to 35,000 T cell genomes, was loaded into each replicate PCR. Purified libraries were quantified with a Qubit 3.0 fluorometer, sized on a Bioanalyzer 2100, and re-quantified with the KAPA Library Quantification kit. Each immunoSEQ 96-well plate was sequenced on its own single-read 150-cycle Illumina NextSeq 550 flow cell. For the original study's pipeline: Because the immunoSEQ output held only junctional sequences and lacked quality scores, the filtering could not match the filtering applied to full-length reads. To assign V/J genes and CDR3, sequences were annotated using PyIR, a Python wrapper for IgBLAST v1.9, with IMGT germline references. Reads with weak V/J assignments (E-value above 1e-6), missing CDR3, stop codons, out-of-frame junctions, or ambiguous translated residues were removed. V3J clonotypes were defined by identical inferred V gene, J gene, and CDR3 amino acid sequence. The percentage overlap between two repertoires was calculated by dividing the number of shared unique clonotypes by the size of the smaller repertoire. RTK rarefaction, the Chao1 estimator, and Recon v2.1 estimates of unobserved clonotypes were used to assess repertoire richness. For all TCRbeta clonotypes obtained by the gDNA method from a few donors, generation probabilities were computed with OLGA. The immuneACCESS repertoire file appears here via TCRdb, limited to in-frame rearrangements. These files lack a portion of the clones; in checked studies, under half of the deficit traces to unresolved V genes, and the cause of the others is not known. V and J calls and clone size are given by that table; D and trimming were obtained from the DNA. Counted in this sample were a few million clones; more than 90% of them appeared once. The top ten constitute approximately 0.13% of the sample.

Remarks on this clone: The antigen this receptor binds is unknown. Base qualities are missing; no much larger clone stands one base away.

The cysteine opens and the phenylalanine closes a CDR3 of 15 amino acids. The entry retains the CDR3 DNA only, 45 bases that are in frame from base 1. V sheds 6 bases and J sheds 4 bases, leaving 15 bases between their ends. CDR1 and CDR2 (SNHLY, FYNNEI) derive from the germline V gene. The sequence is built from TRBV2 and TRBJ1-4, with no confident D gene call. This receptor was taken from a man in his late teens or twenties in good health. The sample taken for sequencing was naive CD4+ T cells sorted from blood. The cell subset or site label on this specimen signifies: CD45RA+ positively selected. The CDR3 loop reads CASRDRLAVNEKLFF. The DNA is TGTGCCAGCAGAGACCGTCTGGCAGTTAATGAAAAACTGTTTTTT. Here the CDR3 is joined to the reference TRBV2 and TRBJ1-4 genes, and the full variable domain is: EPEVTQTPSHQVTQMGQEVILRCVPISNHLYFYWYRQILGQKVEFLVSFYNNEISEKSEIFDDQFSVERPDGSNFTLKIRSTKLEDSAMYFCASRDRLAVNEKLFFGSGTQLSVL.